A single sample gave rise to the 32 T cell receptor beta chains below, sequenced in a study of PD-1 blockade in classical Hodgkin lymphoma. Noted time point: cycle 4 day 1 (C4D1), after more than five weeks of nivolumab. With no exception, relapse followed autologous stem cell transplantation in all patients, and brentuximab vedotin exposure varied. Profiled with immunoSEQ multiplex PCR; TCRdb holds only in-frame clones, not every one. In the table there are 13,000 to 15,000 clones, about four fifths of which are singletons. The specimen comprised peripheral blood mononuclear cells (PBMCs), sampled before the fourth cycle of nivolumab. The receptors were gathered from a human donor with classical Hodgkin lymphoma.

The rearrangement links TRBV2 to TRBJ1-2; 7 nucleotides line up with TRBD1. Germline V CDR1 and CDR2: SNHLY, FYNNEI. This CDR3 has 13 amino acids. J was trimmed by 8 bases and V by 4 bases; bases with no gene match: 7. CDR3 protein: CASSGDSRLGYTF. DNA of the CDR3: TGTGCCAGCAGTGGGGACAGTCGCTTGGGCTACACCTTC.

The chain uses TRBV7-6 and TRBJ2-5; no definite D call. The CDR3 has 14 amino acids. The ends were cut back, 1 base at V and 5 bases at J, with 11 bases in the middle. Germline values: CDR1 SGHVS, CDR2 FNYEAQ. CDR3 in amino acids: CASSLVGLPETQYF. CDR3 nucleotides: TGTGCCAGCAGCTTAGTTGGGCTACCGGAGACCCAGTACTTC.

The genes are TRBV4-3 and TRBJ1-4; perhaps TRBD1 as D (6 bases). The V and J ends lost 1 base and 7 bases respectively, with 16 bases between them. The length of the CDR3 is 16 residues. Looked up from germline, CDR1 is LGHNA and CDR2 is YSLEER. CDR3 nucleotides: TGCGCCAGCAGCCAAGGCGGGACCACGACAGGTGAAAAACTGTTTTTT. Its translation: CASSQGGTTTGEKLFF.

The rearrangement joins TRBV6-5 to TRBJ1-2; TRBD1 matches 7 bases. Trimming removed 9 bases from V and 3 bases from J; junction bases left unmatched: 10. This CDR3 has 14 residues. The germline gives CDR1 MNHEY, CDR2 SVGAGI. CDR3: CARTGVFRDYGYTF. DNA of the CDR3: TGTGCCAGAACAGGGGTCTTTAGGGACTATGGCTACACCTTC.

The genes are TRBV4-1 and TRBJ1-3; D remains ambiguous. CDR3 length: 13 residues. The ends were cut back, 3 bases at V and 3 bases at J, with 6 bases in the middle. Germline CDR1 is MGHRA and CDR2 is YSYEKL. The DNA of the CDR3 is TGCGCCAGCAGCCAGGCGAATGGAAACACCATATATTTT. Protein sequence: CASSQANGNTIYF.

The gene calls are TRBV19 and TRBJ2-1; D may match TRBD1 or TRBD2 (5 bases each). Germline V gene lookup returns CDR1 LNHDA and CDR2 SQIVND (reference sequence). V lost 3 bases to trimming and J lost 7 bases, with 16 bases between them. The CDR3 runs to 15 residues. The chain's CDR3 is CASSMAAGRVNEQFF. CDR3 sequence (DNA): TGTGCCAGTAGTATGGCGGCAGGGCGGGTAAATGAGCAGTTCTTC.

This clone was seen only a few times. DNA for the CDR3: TGTGCCAGCTCAACCTCGGCTCCCAATCAGCCCCAGCATTTT. Translating it yields CASSTSAPNQPQHF. This chain links TRBV18 with TRBJ1-5; D is ambiguous. The CDR3 sequence is 14 residues long. V was pared by 5 bases and J by 3 bases, with 11 bases between. Germline CDR1 KGHSH, CDR2 LQKENI.

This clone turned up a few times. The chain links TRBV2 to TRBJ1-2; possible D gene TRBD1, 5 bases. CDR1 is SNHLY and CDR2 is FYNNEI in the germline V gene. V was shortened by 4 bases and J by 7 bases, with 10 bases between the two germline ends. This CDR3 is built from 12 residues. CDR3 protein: CASSATVSGYTF. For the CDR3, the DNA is TGTGCCAGCAGTGCGACAGTTTCTGGCTACACCTTC.

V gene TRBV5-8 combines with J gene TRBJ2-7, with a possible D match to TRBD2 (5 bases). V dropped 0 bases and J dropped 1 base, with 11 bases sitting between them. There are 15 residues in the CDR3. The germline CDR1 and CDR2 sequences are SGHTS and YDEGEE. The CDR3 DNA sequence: TGTGCCAGCAGCTTGGACGCTTCGGGGTCCTACGAGCAGTACTTC. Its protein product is CASSLDASGSYEQYF.

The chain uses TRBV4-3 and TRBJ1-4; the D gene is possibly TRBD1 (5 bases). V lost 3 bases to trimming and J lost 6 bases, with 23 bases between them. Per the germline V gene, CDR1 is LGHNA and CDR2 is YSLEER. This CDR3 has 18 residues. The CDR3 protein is CASSQSWGTPWTDEKLFF. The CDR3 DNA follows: TGCGCCAGCAGCCAGAGCTGGGGGACGCCTTGGACGGATGAAAAACTGTTTTTT.

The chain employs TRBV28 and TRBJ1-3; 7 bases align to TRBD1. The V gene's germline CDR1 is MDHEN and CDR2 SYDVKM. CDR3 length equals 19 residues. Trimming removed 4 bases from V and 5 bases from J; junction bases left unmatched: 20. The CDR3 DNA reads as TGTGCCAGCAGTTCCCGGGACAGAGTACTCTTCTTGGATCGAAACACCATATATTTT. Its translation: CASSSRDRVLFLDRNTIYF.

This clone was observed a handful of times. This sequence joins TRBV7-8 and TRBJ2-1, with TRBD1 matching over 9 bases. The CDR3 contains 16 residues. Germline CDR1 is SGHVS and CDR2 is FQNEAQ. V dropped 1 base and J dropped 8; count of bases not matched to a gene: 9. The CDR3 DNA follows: TGTGCCAGCAGCTTAGTCGGGACAGGGATAAGGGATGAGCAGTTCTTC. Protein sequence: CASSLVGTGIRDEQFF.

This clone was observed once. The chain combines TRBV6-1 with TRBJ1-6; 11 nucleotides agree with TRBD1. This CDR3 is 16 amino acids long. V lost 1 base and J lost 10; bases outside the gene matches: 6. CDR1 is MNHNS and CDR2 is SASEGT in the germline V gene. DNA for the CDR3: TGTGCCAGCAGTGAAGAATTGGGACAGGGGGGATCACCCCTCCACTTT. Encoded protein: CASSEELGQGGSPLHF.

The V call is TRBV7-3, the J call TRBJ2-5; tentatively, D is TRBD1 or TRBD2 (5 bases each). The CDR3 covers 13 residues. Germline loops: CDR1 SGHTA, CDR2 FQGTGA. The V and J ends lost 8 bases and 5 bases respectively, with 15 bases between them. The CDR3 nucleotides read TGTGCCAGCTCATCGGGGCAGGCGGAGACCCAGTACTTC. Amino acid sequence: CASSSGQAETQYF.

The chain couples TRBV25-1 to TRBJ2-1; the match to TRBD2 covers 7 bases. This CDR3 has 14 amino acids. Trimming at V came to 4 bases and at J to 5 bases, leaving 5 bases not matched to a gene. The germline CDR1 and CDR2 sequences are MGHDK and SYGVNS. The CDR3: CASSVAGRNNEQFF. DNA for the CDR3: TGTGCCAGCAGTGTAGCGGGCCGCAACAATGAGCAGTTCTTC.

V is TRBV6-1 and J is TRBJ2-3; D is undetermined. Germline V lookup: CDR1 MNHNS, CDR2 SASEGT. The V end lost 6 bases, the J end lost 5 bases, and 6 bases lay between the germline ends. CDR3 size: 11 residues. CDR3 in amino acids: CASSNQDTQYF. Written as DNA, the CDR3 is TGTGCCAGCAGCAACCAAGATACGCAGTATTTT.

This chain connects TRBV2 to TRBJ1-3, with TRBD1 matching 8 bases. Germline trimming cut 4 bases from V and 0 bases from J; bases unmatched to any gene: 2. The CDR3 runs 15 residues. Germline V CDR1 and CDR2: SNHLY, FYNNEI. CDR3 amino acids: CASSGTGRSGNTIYF. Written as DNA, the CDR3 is TGTGCCAGCAGTGGGACAGGGCGCTCTGGAAACACCATATATTTT.

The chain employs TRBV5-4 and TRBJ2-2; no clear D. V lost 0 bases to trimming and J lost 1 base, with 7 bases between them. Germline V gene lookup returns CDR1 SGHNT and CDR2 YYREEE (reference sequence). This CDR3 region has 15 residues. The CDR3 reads CASSLGALNTGELFF. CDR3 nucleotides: TGTGCCAGCAGCTTGGGGGCCCTGAACACCGGGGAGCTGTTTTTT.

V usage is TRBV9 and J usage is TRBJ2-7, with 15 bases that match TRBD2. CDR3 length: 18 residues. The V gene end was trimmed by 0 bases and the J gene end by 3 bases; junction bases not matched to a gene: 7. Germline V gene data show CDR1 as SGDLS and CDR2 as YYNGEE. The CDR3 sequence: CASSVEQGLAGGIYEQYF. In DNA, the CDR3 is TGTGCCAGCAGCGTAGAACAAGGACTAGCGGGGGGGATCTACGAGCAGTACTTC.

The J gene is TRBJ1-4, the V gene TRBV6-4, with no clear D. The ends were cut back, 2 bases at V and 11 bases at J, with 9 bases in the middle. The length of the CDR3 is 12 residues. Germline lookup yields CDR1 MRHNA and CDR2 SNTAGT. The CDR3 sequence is CASSDPSPKLFF. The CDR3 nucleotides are TGTGCCAGCAGTGACCCAAGTCCCAAACTGTTTTTT.

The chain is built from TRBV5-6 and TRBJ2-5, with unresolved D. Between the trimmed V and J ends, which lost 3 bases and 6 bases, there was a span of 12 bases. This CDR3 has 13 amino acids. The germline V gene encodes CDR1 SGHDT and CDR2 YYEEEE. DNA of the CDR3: TGTGCCAGCAGCTCCTCCACCCCGCAGACCCAGTACTTC. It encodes CASSSSTPQTQYF.

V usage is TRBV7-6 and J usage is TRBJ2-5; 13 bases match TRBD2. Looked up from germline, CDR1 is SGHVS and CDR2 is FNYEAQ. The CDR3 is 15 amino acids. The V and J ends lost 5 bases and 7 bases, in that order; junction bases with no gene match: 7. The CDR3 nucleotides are TGTGCCAGCAGCCCGGGGACTAGCGGGGCGGGGACCCAGTACTTC. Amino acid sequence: CASSPGTSGAGTQYF.

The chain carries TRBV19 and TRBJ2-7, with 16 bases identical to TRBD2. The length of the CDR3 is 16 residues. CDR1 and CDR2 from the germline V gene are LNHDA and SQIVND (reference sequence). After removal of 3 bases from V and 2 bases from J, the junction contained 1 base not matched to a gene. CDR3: CASSMGLAGGAYEQYF. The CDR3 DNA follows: TGTGCCAGTAGTATGGGACTAGCGGGGGGGGCCTACGAGCAGTACTTC.

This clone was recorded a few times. The DNA for the CDR3 is TGTGCCAGCAGTCCGGACGGCCTAGCGATTCAGCCCCAGCATTTT. It yields the protein CASSPDGLAIQPQHF. This chain uses TRBV6-6 with TRBJ1-5; D not certain. Germline V gene lookup returns CDR1 MNHNY and CDR2 SVGAGI (reference sequence). This CDR3 is 15 amino acids long. V was cut by 5 bases and J by 6 bases, with 17 bases left in between.

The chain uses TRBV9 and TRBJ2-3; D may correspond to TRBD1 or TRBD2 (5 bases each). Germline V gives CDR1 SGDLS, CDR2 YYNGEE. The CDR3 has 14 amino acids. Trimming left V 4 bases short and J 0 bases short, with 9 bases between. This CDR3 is CASSREGSTDTQYF. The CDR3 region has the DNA TGTGCCAGCAGCCGAGAGGGGAGCACAGATACGCAGTATTTT.

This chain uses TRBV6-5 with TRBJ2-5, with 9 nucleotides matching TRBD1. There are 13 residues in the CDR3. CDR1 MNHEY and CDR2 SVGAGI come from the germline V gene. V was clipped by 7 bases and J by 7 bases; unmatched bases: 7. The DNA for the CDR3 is TGTGCCAGCACCCCGGACAGGGGAGGGACCCAGTACTTC. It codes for CASTPDRGGTQYF.

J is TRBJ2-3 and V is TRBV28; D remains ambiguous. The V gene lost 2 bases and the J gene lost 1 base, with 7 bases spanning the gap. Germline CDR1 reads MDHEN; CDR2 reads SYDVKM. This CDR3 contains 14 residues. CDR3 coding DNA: TGTGCCAGCAGTTTACAGGAGCGCACAGATACGCAGTATTTT. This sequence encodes CASSLQERTDTQYF.

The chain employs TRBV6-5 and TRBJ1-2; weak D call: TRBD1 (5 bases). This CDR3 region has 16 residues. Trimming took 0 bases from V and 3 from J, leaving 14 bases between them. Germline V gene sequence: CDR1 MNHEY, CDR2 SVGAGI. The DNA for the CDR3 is TGTGCCAGCAGTTACTCGAGAAGGGGACGGGACTATGGCTACACCTTC. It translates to CASSYSRRGRDYGYTF.

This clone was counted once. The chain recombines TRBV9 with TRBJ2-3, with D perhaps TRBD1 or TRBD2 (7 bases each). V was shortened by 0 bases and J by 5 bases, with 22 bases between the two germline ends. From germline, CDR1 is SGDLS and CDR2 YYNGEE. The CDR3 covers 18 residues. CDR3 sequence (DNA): TGTGCCAGCAGCGTAGTGCCCGCGTTCTCAGGGGGGGGAGATACGCAGTATTTT. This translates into CASSVVPAFSGGGDTQYF.

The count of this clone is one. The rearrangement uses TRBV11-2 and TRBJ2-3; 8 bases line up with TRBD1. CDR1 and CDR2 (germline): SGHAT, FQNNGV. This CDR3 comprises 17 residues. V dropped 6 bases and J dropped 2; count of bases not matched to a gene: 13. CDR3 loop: CASRIFPDRVDTDTQYF. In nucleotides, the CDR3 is TGTGCCAGCAGGATTTTTCCGGACAGGGTGGACACAGATACGCAGTATTTT.

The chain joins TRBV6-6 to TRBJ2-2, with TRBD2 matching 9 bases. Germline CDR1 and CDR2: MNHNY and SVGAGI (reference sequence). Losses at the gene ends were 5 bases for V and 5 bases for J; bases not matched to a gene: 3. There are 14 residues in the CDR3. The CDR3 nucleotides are TGTGCCAGCAGTCGGACTAGCGAGACCGGGGAGCTGTTTTTT. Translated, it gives CASSRTSETGELFF.

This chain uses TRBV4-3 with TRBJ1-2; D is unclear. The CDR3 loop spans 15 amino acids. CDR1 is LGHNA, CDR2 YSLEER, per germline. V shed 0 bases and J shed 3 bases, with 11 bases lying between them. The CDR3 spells CASSQDWVEDYGYTF. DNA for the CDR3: TGCGCCAGCAGCCAAGATTGGGTGGAAGACTATGGCTACACCTTC.